These 14 T cell receptor beta chains originate from one sample sequenced in a study of Graves' ophthalmopathy and Graves' hyperthyroidism. RNA served as the template for amplifying TCR beta CDR3 regions. An opening RT-PCR round employed HTBI primers and preceded a second-round multiplex PCR. In TCRdb, the multiplex PCR reads were re-called with MiXCR into one record per CDR3 protein. The top ten clones hold approximately 6.5% of a sample with about 620,000 distinct CDR3 sequences, about a fifth of them seen once. The specimen was peripheral blood. The source of these receptors is a woman aged 18-35 years with stable Graves' hyperthyroidism. Some clones in this sample may be carry-over from other donors' samples.

In its sample, this clonotype was seen a few times. The chain links TRBV27 to TRBJ1-2, with D perhaps matching TRBD1 (6 bases). The CDR3 has 15 residues. Germline V gene lookup returns CDR1 MNHEY and CDR2 SMNVEV (reference sequence). Trimming cost V 6 bases and J 0 bases, with 14 bases left between them. In DNA, the CDR3 is TGTGCCAGCAGCCCCCTGGGACAATCTAACTATGGCTACACCTTC. Protein: CASSPLGQSNYGYTF.

The genes are TRBV7-9 and TRBJ1-1; D not certain. Deletions cut 5 bases from V and 10 bases from J, with 8 bases between. The CDR3 has 10 amino acids. Per the germline V gene, CDR1 is SEHNR and CDR2 is FQNEAQ (reference sequence). Here the CDR3 reads CASSPPGAFF. The CDR3 DNA reads TGTGCCAGCAGCCCACCTGGAGCTTTCTTT.

This clonotype has at least ten counts. The gene calls are TRBV6-2 or TRBV6-3 and TRBJ1-5, with a tentative D call TRBD1 (6 bases). CDR3 size: 15 residues. V lost 7 bases and J 7 bases, leaving 20 bases between the germline ends. The V gene's germline CDR1 is MNHEY and CDR2 SVGEGT. CDR3 nucleotides: TGTGCCAGCACGCGGGACACCCCGCGGGGGCAGCCCCAGCATTTT. Its translation is CASTRDTPRGQPQHF.

In this sample, this clonotype turned up many times. V usage is TRBV28 and J usage is TRBJ1-2; 8 bases are shared with TRBD1. CDR1 and CDR2 from the germline V gene are MDHEN and SYDVKM. With 6 bases clipped from V and 6 bases from J, the junction kept 6 bases outside the gene matches. The CDR3 covers 13 residues. The CDR3 nucleotides are TGTGCCAGCAGCGCCACAGGGGGAAATGGCTACACCTTC. Protein product: CASSATGGNGYTF.

The table lists this clonotype with many counts. This sequence joins TRBV6-5 and TRBJ2-4, with D perhaps TRBD1 or TRBD2 (6 bases each). Germline CDR1 reads MNHEY; CDR2 reads SVGAGI. The V end lost 6 bases, the J end lost 3 bases, and 18 bases lay between the germline ends. CDR3 length equals 16 residues. CDR3 loop: CASRIQGGDGKNIQYF. The CDR3 DNA reads TGTGCCAGCAGGATACAGGGAGGCGATGGCAAAAACATTCAGTACTTC.

This clonotype was found many times. The chain links TRBV6-5 to TRBJ2-7, with TRBD1 identical over 8 bases. The CDR3 runs to 14 residues. The trim removed 2 bases at V and 2 bases at J, leaving 2 bases unmatched. In germline, CDR1 is MNHEY, CDR2 SVGAGI. CDR3 nucleotide sequence: TGTGCCAGCAGTTACGGCAGGGGGCCCTACGAGCAGTACTTC. This encodes CASSYGRGPYEQYF.

This clonotype was observed at least ten times. The chain is built from TRBV20-1 and TRBJ1-5, with D tentatively TRBD1 (6 bases). CDR3 length equals 15 residues. Between the trimmed V and J ends, which lost 1 base and 10 bases, there was a span of 20 bases. Germline V lookup: CDR1 DFQATT, CDR2 SNEGSKA (reference sequence). CDR3 protein: CSARVGRGHSSPQHF. Here the CDR3 DNA reads TGCAGTGCTAGAGTGGGCAGGGGACATTCTAGCCCCCAGCATTTT.

This clonotype was found once. V usage is TRBV12-3 or TRBV12-4 and J usage is TRBJ2-2; possible D gene TRBD1, 5 bases. V was trimmed by 6 bases and J by 2 bases, leaving 7 bases between them. This CDR3 is 13 amino acids long. This CDR3 reads CASRQVNTGELFF. In DNA, the CDR3 is TGTGCCAGCAGACAGGTCAACACCGGGGAGCTGTTTTTT.

This clonotype has a count of ten or more. The chain has TRBV27 and TRBJ1-6, with 8 bases that match TRBD1. Germline V gene data show CDR1 as MNHEY and CDR2 as SMNVEV (reference sequence). This CDR3 has 16 residues. Germline trimming cut 5 bases from V and 7 bases from J; bases unmatched to any gene: 10. CDR3 amino acids: CASSSHRTGRNSPLHF. CDR3 bases: TGTGCCAGCAGTAGCCACCGGACAGGGAGGAATTCACCCCTCCACTTT.

This clonotype was seen a few times. The chain recombines TRBV7-2 with TRBJ2-5; 12 bases are shared with TRBD2. V was clipped by 5 bases and J by 7 bases; unmatched bases: 8. Germline V gene data show CDR1 as SGHTA and CDR2 as FQGNSA. The CDR3 length is 15 residues. The CDR3 DNA reads TGTGCCAGCAGCAACGGACTAGCGGGGCCGGGGACCCAGTACTTC. Translation: CASSNGLAGPGTQYF.

This clonotype was counted many times. The chain uses TRBV18 and TRBJ2-5; perhaps TRBD1 as D (6 bases). This CDR3 spans 14 amino acids. The germline V and J ends were trimmed by 0 bases and 5 bases, with 10 bases remaining between them. Looked up from germline, CDR1 is KGHSH and CDR2 is LQKENI. As DNA, the CDR3 is TGTGCCAGCTCACCACCGGGGGCCAGGGAGACCCAGTACTTC. Protein sequence: CASSPPGARETQYF.

This clonotype showed up many times. Here the CDR3 DNA reads TGTGCCAGCAGTCCTCGGGACAGGGCGTACACTGAAGCTTTCTTT. This gives the protein CASSPRDRAYTEAFF. V and J are TRBV28 and TRBJ1-1; 9 bases line up with TRBD1. Germline V gene sequence: CDR1 MDHEN, CDR2 SYDVKM. V was clipped by 5 bases and J by 3 bases; unmatched bases: 7. The CDR3 is 15 amino acids.

For this clonotype: This sequence may be a read error, since a much larger clone differs from it by one base. The V and J genes are TRBV12-3 or TRBV12-4 and TRBJ1-1; D might be TRBD1 (5 bases). This CDR3 has 14 amino acids. The CDR3 loop is CASNTRDGHTEACF. The CDR3 nucleotides read TGTGCCAGCAACACAAGGGACGGACACACTGAAGCTTGCTTT.

This clonotype was detected ten times or more. The rearrangement uses TRBV5-1 and TRBJ2-7, with 10 bases lining up with TRBD2. The CDR3 length is 17 residues. Trimming cost V 1 base and J 2 bases; bases outside gene matches: 9. The germline V gene has CDR1 SGHRS and CDR2 YFSETQ. Here the CDR3 DNA reads TGCGCCAGCAGCTTGCTTGTTAGCGGGGGGCAGACCTACGAGCAGTACTTC. It translates to CASSLLVSGGQTYEQYF.